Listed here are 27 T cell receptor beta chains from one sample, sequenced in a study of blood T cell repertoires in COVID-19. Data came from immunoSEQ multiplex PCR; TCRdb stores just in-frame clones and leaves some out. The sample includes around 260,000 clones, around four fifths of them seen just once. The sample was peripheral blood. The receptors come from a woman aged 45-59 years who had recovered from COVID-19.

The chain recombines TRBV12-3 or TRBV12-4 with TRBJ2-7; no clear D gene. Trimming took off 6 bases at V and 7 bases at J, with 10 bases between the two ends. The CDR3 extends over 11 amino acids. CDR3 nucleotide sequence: TGTGCCAGCAGCGCCTACGAAGAGCAGTACTTC. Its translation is CASSAYEEQYF.

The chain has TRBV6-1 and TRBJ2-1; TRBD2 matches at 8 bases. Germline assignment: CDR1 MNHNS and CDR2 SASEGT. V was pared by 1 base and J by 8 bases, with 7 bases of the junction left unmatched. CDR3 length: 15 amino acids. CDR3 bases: TGTGCCAGCAGTGAAGTGGCGGGGGGCGCGGATGAGCAGTTCTTC. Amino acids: CASSEVAGGADEQFF.

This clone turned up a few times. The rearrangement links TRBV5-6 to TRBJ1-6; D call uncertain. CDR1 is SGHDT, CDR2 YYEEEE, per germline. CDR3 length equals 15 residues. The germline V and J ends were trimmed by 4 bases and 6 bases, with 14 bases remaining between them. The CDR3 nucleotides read TGTGCCAGCAGCGTCTCCCCCGCGGGTAATTCACCCCTCCACTTT. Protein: CASSVSPAGNSPLHF.

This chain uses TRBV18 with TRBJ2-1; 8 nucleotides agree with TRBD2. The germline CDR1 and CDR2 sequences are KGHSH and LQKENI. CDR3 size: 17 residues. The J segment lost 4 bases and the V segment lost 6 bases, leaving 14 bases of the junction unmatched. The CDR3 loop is CASSPAGTGGYYNEQFF. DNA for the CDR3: TGTGCCAGCTCGCCGGCCGGTACGGGAGGGTATTACAATGAGCAGTTCTTC.

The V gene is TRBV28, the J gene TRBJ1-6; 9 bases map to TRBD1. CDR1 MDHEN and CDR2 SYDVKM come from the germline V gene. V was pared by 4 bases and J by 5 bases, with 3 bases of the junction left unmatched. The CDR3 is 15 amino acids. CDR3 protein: CASSSGQGNNSPLHF. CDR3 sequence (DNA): TGTGCCAGCAGTTCTGGACAGGGGAATAATTCACCCCTCCACTTT.

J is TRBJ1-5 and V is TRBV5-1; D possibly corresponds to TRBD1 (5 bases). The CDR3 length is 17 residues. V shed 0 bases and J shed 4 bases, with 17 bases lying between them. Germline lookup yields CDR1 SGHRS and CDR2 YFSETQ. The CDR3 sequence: CASSLEPSGQWNQPQHF. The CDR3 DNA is TGCGCCAGCAGCTTGGAACCATCAGGGCAATGGAATCAGCCCCAGCATTTT.

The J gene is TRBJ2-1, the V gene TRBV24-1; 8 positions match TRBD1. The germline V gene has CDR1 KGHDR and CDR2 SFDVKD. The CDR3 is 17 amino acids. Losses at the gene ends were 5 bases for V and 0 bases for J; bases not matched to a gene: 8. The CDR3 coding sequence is TGTGCCACCAGTGGCATCAGGGGGCCGAGCTCCTACAATGAGCAGTTCTTC. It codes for CATSGIRGPSSYNEQFF.

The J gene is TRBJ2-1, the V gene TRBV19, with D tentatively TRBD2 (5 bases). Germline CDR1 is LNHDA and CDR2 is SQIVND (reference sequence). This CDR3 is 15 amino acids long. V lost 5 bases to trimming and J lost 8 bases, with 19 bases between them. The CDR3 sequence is CASSPYPRTGDEQFF. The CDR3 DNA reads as TGTGCCAGTAGTCCCTACCCAAGGACCGGGGATGAGCAGTTCTTC.

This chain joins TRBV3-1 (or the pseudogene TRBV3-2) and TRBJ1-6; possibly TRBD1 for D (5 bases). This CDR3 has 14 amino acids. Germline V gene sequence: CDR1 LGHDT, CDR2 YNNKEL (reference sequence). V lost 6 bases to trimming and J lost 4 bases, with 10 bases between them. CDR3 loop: CASSLQGYNSPLHF. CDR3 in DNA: TGTGCCAGCAGTCTTCAGGGTTATAATTCACCCCTCCACTTT.

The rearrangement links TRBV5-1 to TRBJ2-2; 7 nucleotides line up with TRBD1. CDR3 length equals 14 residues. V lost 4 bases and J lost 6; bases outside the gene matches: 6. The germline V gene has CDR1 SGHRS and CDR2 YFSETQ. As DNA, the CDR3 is TGCGCCAGCAGCCCGCTTACAGGGGCCGGGGAGCTGTTTTTT. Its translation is CASSPLTGAGELFF.

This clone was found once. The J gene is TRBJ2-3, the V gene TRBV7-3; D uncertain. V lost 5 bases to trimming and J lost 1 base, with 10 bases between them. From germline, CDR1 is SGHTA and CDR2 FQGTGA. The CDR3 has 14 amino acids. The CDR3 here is CASSPDIGTDTQYF. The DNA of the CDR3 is TGTGCCAGCAGCCCAGACATAGGCACAGATACGCAGTATTTT.

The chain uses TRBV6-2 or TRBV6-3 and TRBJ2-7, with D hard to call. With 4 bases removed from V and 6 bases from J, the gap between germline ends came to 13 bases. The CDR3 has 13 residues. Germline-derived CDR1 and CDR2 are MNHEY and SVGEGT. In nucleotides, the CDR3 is TGTGCCAGCAGTTCCCTAGATCTTATCGAGCAGTACTTC. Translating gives CASSSLDLIEQYF.

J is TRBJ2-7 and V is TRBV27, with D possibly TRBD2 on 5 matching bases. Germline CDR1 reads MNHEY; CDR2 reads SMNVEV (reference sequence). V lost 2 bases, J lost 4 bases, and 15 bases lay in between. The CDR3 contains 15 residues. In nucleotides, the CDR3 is TGTGCCAGCAGTTTACGCGTTGAGGGAGCGTACGAGCAGTACTTC. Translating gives CASSLRVEGAYEQYF.

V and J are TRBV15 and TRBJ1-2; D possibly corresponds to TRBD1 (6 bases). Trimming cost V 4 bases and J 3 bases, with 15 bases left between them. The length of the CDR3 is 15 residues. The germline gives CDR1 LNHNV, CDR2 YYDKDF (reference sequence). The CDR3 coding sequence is TGTGCCACCAGCACCGGAACAGGGATTCACTATGGCTACACCTTC. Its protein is CATSTGTGIHYGYTF.

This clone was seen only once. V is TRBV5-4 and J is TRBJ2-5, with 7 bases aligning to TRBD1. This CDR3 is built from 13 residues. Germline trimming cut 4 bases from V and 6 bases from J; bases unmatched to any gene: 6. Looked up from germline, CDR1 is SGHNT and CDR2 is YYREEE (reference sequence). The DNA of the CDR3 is TGTGCCAGCAGCCCCCGACAGGGAAAGACCCAGTACTTC. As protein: CASSPRQGKTQYF.

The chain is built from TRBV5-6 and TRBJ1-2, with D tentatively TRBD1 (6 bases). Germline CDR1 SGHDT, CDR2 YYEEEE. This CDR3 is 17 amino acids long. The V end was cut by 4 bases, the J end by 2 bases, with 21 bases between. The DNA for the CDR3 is TGTGCCAGCAGCACGCTAGGGACATATACCGGAAACTATGGCTACACCTTC. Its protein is CASSTLGTYTGNYGYTF.

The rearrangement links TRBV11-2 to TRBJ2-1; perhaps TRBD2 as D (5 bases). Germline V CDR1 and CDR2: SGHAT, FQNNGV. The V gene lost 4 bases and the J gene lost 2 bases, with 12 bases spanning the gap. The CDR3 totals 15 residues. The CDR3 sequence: CASSSGSGAYNEQFF. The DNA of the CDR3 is TGTGCCAGCAGCTCGGGGAGCGGAGCCTACAATGAGCAGTTCTTC.

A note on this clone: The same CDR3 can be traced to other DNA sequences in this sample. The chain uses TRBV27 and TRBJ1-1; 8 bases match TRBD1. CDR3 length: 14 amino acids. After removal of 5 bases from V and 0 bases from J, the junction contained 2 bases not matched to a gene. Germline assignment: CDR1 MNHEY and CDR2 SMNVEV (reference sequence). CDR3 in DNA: TGTGCCAGCAGTAACAGGGGGATGAACACTGAAGCTTTCTTT. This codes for CASSNRGMNTEAFF.

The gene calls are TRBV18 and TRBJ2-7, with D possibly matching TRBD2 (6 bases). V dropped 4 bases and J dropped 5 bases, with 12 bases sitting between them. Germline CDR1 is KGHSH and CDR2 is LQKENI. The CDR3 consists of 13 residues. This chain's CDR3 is CASSQGGGDEQYF. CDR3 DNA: TGTGCCAGCTCACAGGGAGGAGGGGACGAGCAGTACTTC.

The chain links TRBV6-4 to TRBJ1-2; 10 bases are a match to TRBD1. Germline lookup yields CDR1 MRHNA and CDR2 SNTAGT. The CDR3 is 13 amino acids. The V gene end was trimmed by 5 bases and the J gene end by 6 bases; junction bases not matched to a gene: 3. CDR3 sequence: CASSTGTGDGYTF. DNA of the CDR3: TGTGCCAGCAGTACCGGGACAGGGGATGGCTACACCTTC.

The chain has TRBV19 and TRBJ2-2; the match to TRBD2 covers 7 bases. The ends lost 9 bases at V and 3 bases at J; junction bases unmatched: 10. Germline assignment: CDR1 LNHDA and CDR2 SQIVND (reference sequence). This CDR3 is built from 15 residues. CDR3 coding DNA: TGTGCCAGCCGGGGAGGGCCGTCGTACACCGGGGAGCTGTTTTTT. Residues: CASRGGPSYTGELFF.

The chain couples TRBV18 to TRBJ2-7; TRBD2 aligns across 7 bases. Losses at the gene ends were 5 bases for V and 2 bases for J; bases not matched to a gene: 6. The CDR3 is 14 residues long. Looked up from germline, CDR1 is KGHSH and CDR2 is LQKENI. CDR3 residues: CASSGSSGTYEQYF. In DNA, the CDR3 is TGTGCCAGCTCAGGGTCTAGCGGTACCTACGAGCAGTACTTC.

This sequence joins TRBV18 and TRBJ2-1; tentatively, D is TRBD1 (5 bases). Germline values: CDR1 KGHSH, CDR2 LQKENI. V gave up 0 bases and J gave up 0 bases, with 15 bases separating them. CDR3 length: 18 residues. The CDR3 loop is CASSPPLGVSSSYNEQFF. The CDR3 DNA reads TGTGCCAGCTCACCACCTTTAGGGGTCTCGAGCTCCTACAATGAGCAGTTCTTC.

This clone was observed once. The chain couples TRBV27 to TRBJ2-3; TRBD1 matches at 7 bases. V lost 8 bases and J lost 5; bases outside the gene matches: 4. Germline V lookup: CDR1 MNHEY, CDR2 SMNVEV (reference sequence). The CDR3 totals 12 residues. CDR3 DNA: TGTGCCAGCTGGGCAGGGGGAGATACGCAGTATTTT. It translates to CASWAGGDTQYF.

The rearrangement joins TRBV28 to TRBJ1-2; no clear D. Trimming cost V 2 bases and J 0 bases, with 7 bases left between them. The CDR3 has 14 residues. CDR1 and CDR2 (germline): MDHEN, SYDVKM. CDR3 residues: CASSLGPTNYGYTF. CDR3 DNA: TGTGCCAGCAGTTTAGGGCCAACTAACTATGGCTACACCTTC.

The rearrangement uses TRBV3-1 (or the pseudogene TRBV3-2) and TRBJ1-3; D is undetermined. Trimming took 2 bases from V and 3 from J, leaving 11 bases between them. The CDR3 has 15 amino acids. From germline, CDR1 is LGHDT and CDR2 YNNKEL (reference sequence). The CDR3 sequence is CASSQFGGGGNTIYF. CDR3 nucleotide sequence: TGTGCCAGCAGCCAATTCGGCGGTGGTGGAAACACCATATATTTT.

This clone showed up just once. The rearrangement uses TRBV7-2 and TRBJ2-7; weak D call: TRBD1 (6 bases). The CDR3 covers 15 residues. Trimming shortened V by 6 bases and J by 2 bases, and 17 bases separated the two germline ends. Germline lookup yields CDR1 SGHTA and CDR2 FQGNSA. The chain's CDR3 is CASSLAWTATYEQYF. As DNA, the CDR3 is TGTGCCAGCAGTTTGGCGTGGACAGCTACCTACGAGCAGTACTTC.